This T cell receptor beta chain was retrieved from a study of cytomegalovirus exposure and HLA in healthy donors. About the study: Drawn from HLA-typed donors, roughly 87 million unique TCRs were held in an early data release. Study-level points and caveats: There were some public TCRs occurring in many donors, but most TCR sequences were rare. The number of N-insertions in an Asian-associated ancestry cluster was reportedly below the 666-donor mean in a later analysis.

On this clone: Its specificity is not known.

Per the germline V gene, CDR1 is SGHTA and CDR2 is FQGNSA. Trimming took off 5 bases at V and 8 bases at J, with 19 bases between the two ends. The CDR3 is 16 amino acids. 13 Jbeta primers and 60 Vbeta primers were used for the PCR. Sequencing was performed with immunoSEQ multiplex PCR; in TCRdb, only in-frame clones are kept and a portion is missing. Across 95,000 to 150,000 clones, the top ten clones capture over 2% of the sample. The sample comprised PBMCs. The chain links TRBV7-2 to TRBJ1-6; perhaps TRBD1 as D (6 bases). The source of this sequence is a man between 35 and 55 years old in good health and CMV-seronegative. The CDR3 loop reads CASSPNPTGRYSPLHF. The DNA for the CDR3 is TGTGCCAGCAGCCCAAACCCGACAGGAAGATATTCACCCCTCCACTTT.